This T cell receptor (beta chain) was obtained from a study of T cell responses to AZD1222 COVID-19 vaccine. General study results and limits: Reports say nearly half of spike-specific TCRs go after unmutated variant regions. White British people made up most donors, females outnumbered males, and clonal diversity was possibly underestimated. None of the repertoires were sampled until the peak T cell response had passed. Along spike, vaccine-associated CD4 TCRs were found throughout, with dominance at 160-218 and 743-854.

The method was immunoSEQ multiplex PCR; TCRdb's version includes in-frame clones alone and lacks a portion of them. This table has 100,000 to 120,000 clones, 82% appearing once. As regards this clone: Its specificity is unknown.

This sequence originates from an adult in good health. The sequencing used peripheral blood, collected on day 0 of AZD1222 vaccination.

The DNA for the CDR3 is TGTGCCAGCAGCTTCGGGTGGAGTAGCGGGGGCTACAATGAGCAGTTCTTC. It codes for CASSFGWSSGGYNEQFF. This chain links TRBV7-6 with TRBJ2-1, with 9 bases matching TRBD2. Germline loops: CDR1 SGHVS, CDR2 FNYEAQ. The V segment lost 3 bases and the J segment 3 bases; nucleotides outside the gene matches: 9. The CDR3 has 17 residues.